This section outlines one T cell receptor beta chain sequence together with its context. What it recognizes is unknown. The ends lost 1 base at V and 0 bases at J; junction bases unmatched: 8. There are 17 residues in the CDR3. Germline V CDR1 and CDR2: SGHRS, YFSETQ. For TCR beta, libraries came from iRepertoire HTBI primers and Arm-PCR of CDR3 regions. TCRdb independently ran MiXCR on the multiplex PCR reads; one entry per CDR3 protein. Of 600,000 to 850,000 distinct CDR3 sequences in the sample, 25% to 35% were seen once. The record originates from a study of regulatory T cells in long-lasting Graves disease. Study results and caveats: Favored usage of TRBV28, TRBJ1-2 and TRBJ2-5 was recorded in persistent disease. It was peripheral blood alone, not thyroid tissue, that was studied.

The time point is: persistent/refractory GD, antithyroid drugs over 5 years with positive TRAb. RNA from PBMCs was the source of the TCR library. Under American Thyroid Association guidelines, Graves' disease was diagnosed. The receptor's source is a female donor with Graves disease. V and J are TRBV5-1 and TRBJ1-1; 8 nucleotides line up with TRBD1. Specimen: peripheral blood mononuclear cells (PBMCs), collected when the disease was refractory, from a patient treated with antithyroid drugs. For the CDR3, the DNA is TGCGCCAGCAGCTTGCCCCCCGGACAGGGAATGAACACTGAAGCTTTCTTT. Its translation: CASSLPPGQGMNTEAFF.